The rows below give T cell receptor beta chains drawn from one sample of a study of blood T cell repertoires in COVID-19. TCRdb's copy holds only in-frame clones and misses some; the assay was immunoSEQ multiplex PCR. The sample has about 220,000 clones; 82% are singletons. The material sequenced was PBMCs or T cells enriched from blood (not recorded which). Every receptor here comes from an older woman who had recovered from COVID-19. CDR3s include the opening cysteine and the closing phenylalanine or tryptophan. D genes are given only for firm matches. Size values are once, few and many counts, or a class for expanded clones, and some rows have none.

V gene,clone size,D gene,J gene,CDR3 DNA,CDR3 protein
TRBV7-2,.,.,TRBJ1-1,TGTGCCAGCAGCGAGAGTGGTTGGAACACTGAAGCTTTCTTT,CASSESGWNTEAFF
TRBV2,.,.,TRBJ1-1,TGTGCCAGCACGGTGAACACTGAAGCTTTCTTT,CASTVNTEAFF
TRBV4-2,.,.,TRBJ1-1,TGTGCCAGCAGCCAAGGGAGACAGACTGAAGCTTTCTTT,CASSQGRQTEAFF
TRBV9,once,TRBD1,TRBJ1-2,TGTGCCAGCAGCGTGGACAGGGGAGATGGCTACACCTTC,CASSVDRGDGYTF
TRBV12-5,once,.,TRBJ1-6,TGTGCTAGTGGTTCATTGACAGGTACCGGCAACTATAATTCACCCCTCCACTTT,CASGSLTGTGNYNSPLHF
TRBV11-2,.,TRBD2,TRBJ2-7,TGTGCCAGCAGCAGGGCTAGCGGGAGCTCCTACGAGCAGTACTTC,CASSRASGSSYEQYF
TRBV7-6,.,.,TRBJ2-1,TGTGCCAGCAGCCTCTTACAGGGTGACTTTTACAATGAGCAGTTCTTC,CASSLLQGDFYNEQFF
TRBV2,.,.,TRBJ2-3,TGTGCCAGCAGTGAACGGGCAGGGCTAAGCACAGATACGCAGTATTTT,CASSERAGLSTDTQYF
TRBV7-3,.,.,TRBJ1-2,TGTGCCAGCAGCTCCACAACCTCTAACTATGGCTACACCTTC,CASSSTTSNYGYTF
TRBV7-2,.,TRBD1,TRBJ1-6,TGTGCCAGCAGCCCGACAGGGGAATCACCCCTCCACTTT,CASSPTGESPLHF
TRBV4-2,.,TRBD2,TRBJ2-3,TGTGCCAGCAGCCGTACTAGCGGGAGGGCAACCACAGATACGCAGTATTTT,CASSRTSGRATTDTQYF
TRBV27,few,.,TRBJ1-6,TGTGCCAGCAGGCTTACTCCCGGACCCCTCCACTTT,CASRLTPGPLHF
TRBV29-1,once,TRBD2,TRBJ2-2,TGCAGCGTTGAAGATCGACGTCTAGCGGCCGGGGAGCTGTTTTTT,CSVEDRRLAAGELFF
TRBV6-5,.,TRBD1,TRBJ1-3,TGTGCCAGCAGTCTCCGGGACAGGGGACACACCATATATTTT,CASSLRDRGHTIYF
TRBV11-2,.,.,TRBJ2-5,TGTGCCAGCAGCTTAGATCGGGGTAGAGGGGAGACCCAGTACTTC,CASSLDRGRGETQYF
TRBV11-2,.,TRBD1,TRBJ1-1,TGTGCCAGCAGCTCTTTATTGGGACAGCTAGTTGAAGCTTTCTTT,CASSSLLGQLVEAFF
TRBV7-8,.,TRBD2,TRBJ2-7,TGTGCCAGCAGCCGAATTACTAGCGGGAGGGCCCTCAACGAGCAGTACTTC,CASSRITSGRALNEQYF
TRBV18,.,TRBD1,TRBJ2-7,TGTGCCAGCTCACCACCCACCCCGGGACAGGGTCGTGAGCAGTACTTC,CASSPPTPGQGREQYF
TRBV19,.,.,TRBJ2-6,TGTGCCGGGCCCAGGGTCCCTCAATCTGGGGCCAACGTCCTGACTTTC,CAGPRVPQSGANVLTF
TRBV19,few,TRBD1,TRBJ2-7,TGTGCCAGTAGTATAACCGGGACAGGGTATTGGTACGAGCAGTACTTC,CASSITGTGYWYEQYF
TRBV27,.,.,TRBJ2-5,TGTGCCAGCAGTTTACCGGGGGAGACCCAGTACTTC,CASSLPGETQYF
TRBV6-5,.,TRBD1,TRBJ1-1,TGTGCCAGCAGTTCAGACAGGGGGCGGAACACTGAAGCTTTCTTT,CASSSDRGRNTEAFF